This T cell receptor beta chain was found in a study of cytomegalovirus exposure and HLA in healthy donors. Overall study results and limits: 150 or so TCR beta chains were listed as cytomegalovirus-associated. A previous analysis found most TCR beta V segments productive roughly 87% or roughly 30% of the time.

The CDR3 has 15 residues. CDR1 is SGHDN, CDR2 FVKESK, per germline. V lost 1 base, J lost 5 bases, and 14 bases lay in between. In the PCR, 60 Vbeta and 13 Jbeta primers were used. The method was immunoSEQ multiplex PCR; TCRdb's version includes in-frame clones alone and lacks a portion of them. The profile shows around 150,000 clones, roughly 9.6% of them singletons. There are a few counts of this clone. The antigen is undetermined. The sequenced sample consisted of PBMCs. This chain links TRBV14 with TRBJ2-5; D is undetermined. The sequence was obtained from a middle-aged woman in good health and CMV-seropositive. The CDR3 protein is CASSQGIRAGETQYF. CDR3 sequence (DNA): TGTGCCAGCAGCCAAGGAATTAGAGCTGGTGAGACCCAGTACTTC.